This entry is about one T cell receptor (beta chain). An end of the junction does not agree with germline; a read error may underlie this. This specimen comes from a study of cytomegalovirus exposure and HLA in healthy donors. The germline V gene has CDR1 SGDLS and CDR2 YYNGEE. The CDR3 has 14 amino acids. In the PCR, 60 Vbeta and 13 Jbeta primers were used. Clones were sequenced by immunoSEQ multiplex PCR, and TCRdb holds only the in-frame ones, with some missing. The sample lists 150,000 to 200,000 clones; more than 65% were seen once. The clonotype comes from a woman under 40 in good health and CMV-seronegative. The chain links TRBV9 to TRBJ2-7, with 8 bases aligning to TRBD2. Sequenced sample: PBMCs. The CDR3 spells CASSVPGGPYGQYF. The CDR3 nucleotides read TGTGCCAGCAGCGTTCCGGGGGGGCCTTACGGGCAGTACTTC. The full variable domain, completed using reference TRBV9 and TRBJ2-7, is DSGVTQTPKHLITATGQRVTLRCSPRSGDLSVYWYQQSLDQGLQFLIQYYNGEERAKGNILERFSAQQFPDLHSELNLSSLELGDSALYFCASSVPGGPYGQYFGPGTRLTVT.